This T cell receptor (beta chain) was sequenced during a study of CD8+ T cells in alopecia areata. The treatment is: oral pan-JAK inhibitor, 5-10 mg twice daily. Extracted RNA was reverse transcribed into cDNA, the sequencing template. TCRdb's copy holds only in-frame clones and misses some; the assay was immunoSEQ multiplex PCR. The sample lists around 150,000 clones; approximately 57% were seen once. With 7 bases removed from V and 1 base from J, the gap between germline ends came to 16 bases. Germline values: CDR1 LNHDA, CDR2 SQIVND (reference sequence). This CDR3 is built from 15 residues. This sequence joins TRBV19 and TRBJ1-1; D is undetermined. This TCR derives from a human donor with alopecia areata. Sequencing was performed on CD4+ T cells sorted from blood, taken at week 24, from a patient treated with tofacitinib. The CDR3 is CASTPRPNQNTEAFF. As DNA, the CDR3 is TGTGCCAGTACCCCCCGGCCGAATCAGAACACTGAAGCTTTCTTT. Combining the CDR3 with reference TRBV19 and TRBJ1-1 gives the whole variable domain DGGITQSPKYLFRKEGQNVTLSCEQNLNHDAMYWYRQDPGQGLRLIYYSQIVNDFQKGDIAEGYSVSREKKESFPLTVTSAQKNPTAFYLCASTPRPNQNTEAFFGQGTRLTVV.